One and the same sample provided the 21 T cell receptor beta chains below, sequenced in a study of shared clonotypes between healthy human individuals (dated by TCRdb to about 2020). Libraries came from the immunoSEQ multiplex PCR assay. Sourced from immuneACCESS, this table was stored by TCRdb with only in-frame sequences that have V and J called. A share of the clones is absent; for the studies checked, an unresolved V gene accounts for under half, and the remainder has no known explanation. Across this sample there are hundreds of thousands of clones, with about 95% seen only once. Of the sample, approximately 0.11% is held by the ten largest clones. CD8 naive samples consisted of CD45RO-negative cells that were positively selected for CCR7, yielding a CD45RA+CCR7+ population without TemRA cells. Sequenced sample: naive CD8+ T cells sorted from blood. Explained via the paper, the cell subset or site label denotes: CD45RA+CCR7+. Receptors originate from a woman aged 25 to 39 in good health.

Regarding this clone: The sample holds other DNA sequences that translate to the same CDR3. This sequence joins TRBV9 and TRBJ2-1; D remains unclear. The CDR3 totals 12 residues. Trimming removed 2 bases at V and 8 bases at J, with 8 bases between. Germline assignment: CDR1 SGDLS and CDR2 YYNGEE. The CDR3 loop reads CASSVGGDEQFF. CDR3 nucleotide sequence: TGTGCCAGCAGCGTTGGTGGCGATGAGCAGTTCTTC.

The chain links TRBV28 to TRBJ2-1; D tentatively reads TRBD1 or TRBD2 (6 bases each). V lost 2 bases and J 6 bases, leaving 20 bases between the germline ends. Germline V lookup: CDR1 MDHEN, CDR2 SYDVKM. The CDR3 sequence is 17 residues long. In DNA form, the CDR3 reads TGTGCCAGCAGTTTACCCCGGGGGCGGGAAGGGGGCAATGAGCAGTTCTTC. It translates to CASSLPRGREGGNEQFF. Based on the CDR3 plus reference TRBV28 and TRBJ2-1, the full variable domain is DVKVTQSSRYLVKRTGEKVFLECVQDMDHENMFWYRQDPGLGLRLIYFSYDVKMKEKGDIPEGYSVSREKKERFSLILESASTNQTSMYLCASSLPRGREGGNEQFFGPGTRLTVL.

This clone was counted once. The gene calls are TRBV30 and TRBJ2-1; D ambiguous. The germline CDR1 and CDR2 sequences are GTSNPN and SVGIG (reference sequence). Deletions cut 1 base from V and 6 bases from J, with 4 bases between. CDR3 length equals 11 residues. The CDR3 loop is CAWSDGNEQFF. As DNA, the CDR3 is TGTGCCTGGAGTGACGGCAATGAGCAGTTCTTC.

The chain joins TRBV6-1 to TRBJ2-7; D remains unclear. Germline CDR1 and CDR2: MNHNS and SASEGT. The CDR3 is 11 amino acids. Between the trimmed V and J ends, which lost 8 bases and 0 bases, there was a span of 5 bases. Written as DNA, the CDR3 is TGTGCCAGCTTCTACTCCTACGAGCAGTACTTC. It specifies CASFYSYEQYF.

The chain joins TRBV11-2 to TRBJ2-7, with 8 positions matching TRBD2. There are 14 residues in the CDR3. The V and J ends lost 1 base and 2 bases, in that order; junction bases with no gene match: 1. Germline assignment: CDR1 SGHAT and CDR2 FQNNGV. The CDR3 DNA reads as TGTGCCAGCAGCTTAGGACTAGCGACCTACGAGCAGTACTTC. Translating gives CASSLGLATYEQYF.

The V gene is TRBV2, the J gene TRBJ2-5, with D possibly TRBD1 on 5 matching bases. CDR1 is SNHLY and CDR2 is FYNNEI in the germline V gene. The V end was cut by 1 base, the J end by 2 bases, with 14 bases between. This CDR3 comprises 16 residues. In nucleotides, the CDR3 is TGTGCCAGCAGTGAAGGAGGTAAAGGGGTTCAAGAGACCCAGTACTTC. It specifies CASSEGGKGVQETQYF. Full variable domain (rest looked up from reference TRBV2 and TRBJ2-5): EPEVTQTPSHQVTQMGQEVILRCVPISNHLYFYWYRQILGQKVEFLVSFYNNEISEKSEIFDDQFSVERPDGSNFTLKIRSTKLEDSAMYFCASSEGGKGVQETQYFGPGTRLLVL.

The chain couples TRBV9 to TRBJ2-7; 9 bases match TRBD1. This CDR3 comprises 16 residues. The V gene's germline CDR1 is SGDLS and CDR2 YYNGEE. With 6 bases clipped from V and 2 bases from J, the junction kept 12 bases outside the gene matches. The CDR3 is CASTRGQGSFAYEQYF. DNA for the CDR3: TGTGCCAGCACCAGGGGACAGGGATCGTTCGCCTACGAGCAGTACTTC.

V and J are TRBV10-2 and TRBJ2-2, with TRBD2 as a possible D gene (6 bases). V lost 7 bases and J 1 base, leaving 13 bases between the germline ends. The CDR3 is 15 amino acids. Looked up from germline, CDR1 is WSHSY and CDR2 is SAAADI. The CDR3 region is CASNPSSENTGELFF. Here the CDR3 DNA reads TGCGCCAGCAATCCTTCTAGCGAGAACACCGGGGAGCTGTTTTTT.

The genes are TRBV27 and TRBJ1-5; the D is unclear. Trimming pared 8 bases from V and 5 bases from J, leaving 10 bases between. This CDR3 has 12 residues. CDR1 and CDR2 (germline): MNHEY, SMNVEV (reference sequence). CDR3 in amino acids: CASGWADQPQHF. The CDR3 DNA is TGTGCCAGCGGGTGGGCGGATCAGCCCCAGCATTTT.

The rearrangement uses TRBV7-8 and TRBJ2-2; 11 bases fit TRBD2. The germline V gene has CDR1 SGHVS and CDR2 FQNEAQ. This CDR3 is built from 14 residues. V lost 7 bases and J lost 7; bases outside the gene matches: 5. In nucleotides, the CDR3 is TGTGCCAGCACCGTCGGACTAGCGGGCGGGGAGCTGTTTTTT. The encoded protein is CASTVGLAGGELFF.

On this clone itself: Other DNA sequences within the sample encode an identical CDR3. The chain has TRBV5-6 and TRBJ2-7, with 10 positions matching TRBD1. Germline CDR1 and CDR2: SGHDT and YYEEEE. After removal of 3 bases from V and 1 base from J, the junction contained 4 bases not matched to a gene. The CDR3 covers 15 residues. The CDR3 sequence: CASSWDRGLSYEQYF. The CDR3 DNA reads as TGTGCCAGCAGCTGGGACAGGGGTTTATCCTACGAGCAGTACTTC.

The genes are TRBV5-5 and TRBJ2-7, with D unclear. CDR3 size: 14 residues. Germline assignment: CDR1 SGHKS and CDR2 YYEKEE (reference sequence). The germline V and J ends were trimmed by 4 bases and 1 base, with 12 bases remaining between them. CDR3 in amino acids: CASSLRDGSYEQYF. Here the CDR3 DNA reads TGTGCCAGCAGCCTGAGAGACGGTTCCTACGAGCAGTACTTC.

Points on this clone: Other DNA sequences of this sample code for an identical CDR3. The chain uses TRBV5-6 and TRBJ2-1; the match to TRBD2 covers 10 bases. The CDR3 is 15 amino acids. Germline V gene data show CDR1 as SGHDT and CDR2 as YYEEEE. Trimming removed 4 bases from V and 3 bases from J; junction bases left unmatched: 4. The CDR3 is CASSLGTSVYNEQFF. In DNA, the CDR3 is TGTGCCAGCAGCCTAGGGACTAGCGTCTACAATGAGCAGTTCTTC.

The J gene is TRBJ2-2, the V gene TRBV27, with a tentative D call TRBD1 (5 bases). Trimming cost V 3 bases and J 6 bases, with 17 bases left between them. Looked up from germline, CDR1 is MNHEY and CDR2 is SMNVEV (reference sequence). The CDR3 is 16 residues long. The CDR3 DNA reads TGTGCCAGCAGTTTCCAAGGGCAGGGCTCCCCCGGGGAGCTGTTTTTT. Translating gives CASSFQGQGSPGELFF.

The chain links TRBV18 to TRBJ2-3, with a weak D call TRBD1 (6 bases). V lost 5 bases to trimming and J lost 2 bases, with 11 bases between them. Germline CDR1 KGHSH, CDR2 LQKENI. This CDR3 is built from 14 residues. The CDR3 DNA reads TGTGCCAGCTCATCGGGACACGACACAGATACGCAGTATTTT. Its protein is CASSSGHDTDTQYF.

V gene TRBV14 combines with J gene TRBJ2-7, with D unresolved. Trimming removed 1 base from V and 4 bases from J, with 11 bases in between. The CDR3 totals 14 residues. The germline gives CDR1 SGHDN, CDR2 FVKESK. The DNA for the CDR3 is TGTGCCAGCAGCCAAGCACTGGAGAGGTACGAGCAGTACTTC. Translated: CASSQALERYEQYF.

The V gene is TRBV5-6, the J gene TRBJ1-2; 7 nucleotides agree with TRBD1. Germline CDR1 reads SGHDT; CDR2 reads YYEEEE. Germline trimming cut 3 bases from V and 8 bases from J; bases unmatched to any gene: 4. The CDR3 consists of 12 residues. The CDR3 nucleotides read TGTGCCAGCAGCTCAGGGGGTGAGGGCTACACCTTC. This codes for CASSSGGEGYTF.

The rearrangement links TRBV10-2 to TRBJ2-7, with D tentatively TRBD1 (5 bases). Per germline, CDR1 WSHSY and CDR2 SAAADI. V was cut by 8 bases and J by 2 bases, with 13 bases left in between. The CDR3 consists of 13 residues. CDR3 bases: TGCGCCAGCTCCCCCCCCAGGGCCTACGAGCAGTACTTC. Translated: CASSPPRAYEQYF.

The V and J genes are TRBV25-1 and TRBJ1-1; no definite D call. V gave up 3 bases and J gave up 1 base, with 0 bases separating them. The CDR3 length is 11 residues. Germline V CDR1 and CDR2: MGHDK, SYGVNS. This CDR3 is CASSENTEAFF. The CDR3 DNA reads as TGTGCCAGCAGTGAGAACACTGAAGCTTTCTTT.

The chain uses TRBV5-4 and TRBJ2-1, with 11 bases that match TRBD1. The CDR3 is made up of 15 amino acids. V was clipped by 2 bases and J by 8 bases; unmatched bases: 6. Germline V lookup: CDR1 SGHNT, CDR2 YYREEE (reference sequence). CDR3 protein: CASSLGTGGIDEQFF. CDR3 DNA sequence: TGTGCCAGCAGCTTAGGGACAGGGGGTATCGATGAGCAGTTCTTC.

This chain joins TRBV6-5 and TRBJ2-7, with D hard to call. Germline V gene sequence: CDR1 MNHEY, CDR2 SVGAGI. V lost 0 bases to trimming and J lost 4 bases, with 16 bases between them. This CDR3 is built from 16 residues. In DNA, the CDR3 is TGTGCCAGCAGTTACTCCCGAACTATAACTACGTACGAGCAGTACTTC. Its translation: CASSYSRTITTYEQYF.